The 14 T cell receptor beta chains below come from one sample, sequenced in a study of T cell repertoires in cytomegalovirus infection. These receptors' targets are unknown. TCRdb processed the reads anew with MiXCR; each CDR3 protein has one entry. The profile shows roughly 340,000 distinct CDR3 sequences, about 28% of them singletons. Sequencing was performed on cultured PBMCs, taken from culture after CMV antigen stimulation. These receptors were collected from a human donor in good health (CMV status not recorded). Some clones in this sample may be carry-over from other donors' samples.

This chain connects TRBV19 to TRBJ1-5, with D uncertain. Trimming stripped 4 bases from V and 0 bases from J, with 10 bases between. Germline V gene sequence: CDR1 LNHDA, CDR2 SQIVND (reference sequence). CDR3 length equals 15 residues. CDR3 sequence (DNA): TGTGCCAGTAGTAAGGCAACTTATAGCAATCAGCCCCAGCATTTT. This encodes CASSKATYSNQPQHF.

The rearrangement links TRBV11-2 to TRBJ2-1; 14 nucleotides agree with TRBD2. The DNA end favors TRBJ2-7, so the J call may be wrong. The CDR3 spans 18 residues. Germline CDR1 reads SGHAT; CDR2 reads FQNNGV. CDR3 nucleotides: TGTGCCAGCAGCTCCAGGACTAGCGGGGGGATAGTCTACAATGAGCAGTACTTC. It codes for CASSSRTSGGIVYNEQYF.

V gene TRBV29-1 combines with J gene TRBJ2-7; D gene unclear. The V end was cut by 5 bases, the J end by 1 base, with 12 bases between. This CDR3 contains 13 residues. CDR1 SQVTM and CDR2 ANQGSEA come from the germline V gene. CDR3 protein: CSVREGLSYEQYF. In DNA, the CDR3 is TGCAGCGTTAGAGAAGGGCTTTCCTACGAGCAGTACTTC.

The J gene is TRBJ2-5, the V gene TRBV9; 12 bases line up with TRBD2. This CDR3 has 14 amino acids. V dropped 3 bases and J dropped 5; count of bases not matched to a gene: 2. Germline loops: CDR1 SGDLS, CDR2 YYNGEE. CDR3 in amino acids: CASSAGLAGETQYF. The CDR3 DNA reads as TGTGCCAGCAGCGCCGGACTAGCGGGGGAGACCCAGTACTTC.

This rearrangement joins TRBV19 to TRBJ1-1; D uncertain. Deletions cut 4 bases from V and 2 bases from J, with 14 bases between. The CDR3 sequence is 15 residues long. CDR1 and CDR2 (germline): LNHDA, SQIVND (reference sequence). CDR3 sequence reads: CASSTQGGYNTEAFF. CDR3 in DNA: TGTGCCAGTAGTACACAAGGAGGGTACAACACTGAAGCTTTCTTT.

This CDR3 is CASSSFLAGGPHEQFF. The CDR3, as DNA: TGTGCCAGCAGTTCCTTTCTAGCGGGAGGGCCCCATGAGCAGTTCTTC. The chain employs TRBV27 and TRBJ2-1; 12 positions match TRBD2. Germline lookup yields CDR1 MNHEY and CDR2 SMNVEV (reference sequence). V was clipped by 4 bases and J by 8 bases; unmatched bases: 9. CDR3 length equals 16 residues.

CDR3 sequence (DNA): TGTGCCAGCAGTTCCGTGGCAGGGGTAAATTCACCCCTCCACTTT. Protein: CASSSVAGVNSPLHF. The V gene is TRBV27, the J gene TRBJ1-6; a possible D gene is TRBD1 (6 bases). Germline V gene data show CDR1 as MNHEY and CDR2 as SMNVEV (reference sequence). V shed 4 bases and J shed 7 bases, with 14 bases lying between them. The CDR3 has 15 residues.

This clonotype has at least ten counts. The chain links TRBV7-8 to TRBJ1-5; tentative D call: TRBD1 (5 bases). Per the germline V gene, CDR1 is SGHVS and CDR2 is FQNEAQ. Trimming left V 5 bases short and J 0 bases short, with 8 bases between. This CDR3 is built from 14 residues. DNA of the CDR3: TGTGCCAGCAGCCGACAGAGTAGCAATCAGCCCCAGCATTTT. Residues: CASSRQSSNQPQHF.

This clonotype has at least ten counts. This chain joins TRBV20-1 and TRBJ1-1; D unresolved. The V end was cut by 6 bases, the J end by 0 bases, with 8 bases between. The germline gives CDR1 DFQATT, CDR2 SNEGSKA (reference sequence). CDR3 length: 12 residues. The CDR3 nucleotides read TGCAGTGCAGCACCCGTGAACACTGAAGCTTTCTTT. Protein sequence: CSAAPVNTEAFF.

This chain uses TRBV5-1 with TRBJ2-7; TRBD1 aligns across 7 bases. The CDR3 covers 15 residues. The J segment lost 4 bases and the V segment lost 0 bases, leaving 7 bases of the junction unmatched. Germline CDR1 reads SGHRS; CDR2 reads YFSETQ. CDR3 nucleotides: TGCGCCAGCAGCTTGGGCGACAGGGCTGGGTACGAGCAGTACTTC. It specifies CASSLGDRAGYEQYF.

This clonotype was seen repeatedly, ten times or more. The V gene is TRBV10-3, the J gene TRBJ2-7; 11 nucleotides line up with TRBD1. The CDR3 extends over 13 amino acids. CDR1 ENHRY and CDR2 SYGVKD come from the germline V gene. The V gene end was trimmed by 8 bases and the J gene end by 0 bases; junction bases not matched to a gene: 0. The CDR3 DNA reads as TGTGCCATCGGACAGGGGGCCTCCTACGAGCAGTACTTC. Amino acids: CAIGQGASYEQYF.

This chain joins TRBV7-2 and TRBJ2-7; D is unresolved. V was clipped by 2 bases and J by 5 bases, with 10 bases between them. This CDR3 has 13 amino acids. Germline assignment: CDR1 SGHTA and CDR2 FQGNSA. The CDR3: CASSLSMGHEQYF. CDR3 DNA: TGTGCCAGCAGCTTAAGTATGGGTCACGAGCAGTACTTC.

V is TRBV12-3 or TRBV12-4 and J is TRBJ2-1; no clear D. V dropped 3 bases and J dropped 10 bases, with 7 bases sitting between them. The CDR3 has 11 residues. This chain's CDR3 is CASSFHSEQFF. DNA of the CDR3: TGTGCCAGCAGTTTCCACTCGGAGCAGTTCTTC.

This clonotype has just a few counts. This rearrangement joins TRBV5-1 to TRBJ1-6; no firm D call. Germline values: CDR1 SGHRS, CDR2 YFSETQ. V lost 0 bases, J lost 7 bases, and 14 bases lay in between. The CDR3 sequence is 16 residues long. DNA of the CDR3: TGCGCCAGCAGCTTGGTGCCAGATCACAAGAATTCACCCCTCCACTTT. Its translation is CASSLVPDHKNSPLHF.